The T cell receptor beta chain under discussion was sequenced for a study of T cell responses to AZD1222 COVID-19 vaccine. Remarks on this clone: Its antigen is as yet unknown.

The CDR3 has 15 residues. Trimming shortened V by 2 bases and J by 6 bases, and 11 bases separated the two germline ends. Germline values: CDR1 ENHRY, CDR2 SYGVKD. Findings of the study overall: Increased Spike-specific TCR breadth and depth were observed after two AZD1222 doses. Close to half of all spike-specific TCRs reportedly target regions of the variants that are unmutated. All repertoire sampling was performed exclusively after the peak T cell response. There were mostly white British donors and more females than males, and clonal diversity was possibly underestimated.

Assay: immunoSEQ multiplex PCR; the TCRdb copy retains only in-frame clones and omits some. This sample has roughly 49,000 clones; approximately 86% occur once, and the top ten carry 2% to 3%. This clonotype was sampled from an adult who received the AZD1222 COVID-19 vaccine. The starting material was peripheral blood, obtained 28 days after the second AZD1222 dose. The rearrangement links TRBV10-3 to TRBJ1-6, with TRBD1 as a possible D gene (5 bases). The CDR3 spells CAISEGSGGNSPLHF. The CDR3, as DNA: TGTGCCATCAGTGAGGGCTCGGGGGGTAATTCACCCCTCCACTTT.